The 11 T cell receptor beta chains presented below share a single source sample, sequenced in a study of blood T cells in healthy people across ages. Through a sample-barcoded 5' primer and a J-beta primer mix, a second PCR was run for roughly 6 to 11 cycles. TCRdb recomputed calls from the 5' RACE reads with MiXCR, one row per CDR3 protein. The sample has approximately 800,000 distinct CDR3 sequences, roughly 24% seen once. These same data were also listed under a study on T cells of mothers and their children.

Input material: blood. Receptors were obtained from a boy between 10 and 17 years old in good health.

This clonotype was seen a few times. The J gene is TRBJ2-2, the V gene TRBV5-1, with TRBD1 as a possible D gene (6 bases). CDR3 length equals 16 residues. CDR1 and CDR2 from the germline V gene are SGHRS and YFSETQ. Trimming pared 1 base from V and 7 bases from J, leaving 17 bases between. The CDR3 is CASSLRGPEQGGELFF. The DNA of the CDR3 is TGCGCCAGCAGCTTGCGAGGCCCCGAACAGGGCGGGGAGCTGTTTTTT.

The chain joins TRBV18 to TRBJ1-2, with D unresolved. The CDR3 runs 13 residues. V was clipped by 1 base and J by 8 bases, with 11 bases between them. Germline V gene lookup returns CDR1 KGHSH and CDR2 LQKENI. Written as DNA, the CDR3 is TGTGCCAGCTCACCACAGTCCCAAGAGGGCTACACCTTC. Translating it yields CASSPQSQEGYTF.

This clonotype turned up a few times. The V gene is TRBV5-1, the J gene TRBJ1-6, with 7 nucleotides matching TRBD1. This CDR3 spans 15 amino acids. J lost 9 bases, V lost 4 bases, and 10 bases had no gene match. The germline V gene has CDR1 SGHRS and CDR2 YFSETQ. CDR3 DNA sequence: TGCGCCAGCAGCGTAGGGACAGACCGAAGTTCACCCCTCCACTTT. This encodes CASSVGTDRSSPLHF.

A few counts support this clonotype. The chain uses TRBV3-1 and TRBJ2-5; no reliable D call. The V end lost 2 bases, the J end lost 0 bases, and 10 bases lay between the germline ends. The germline CDR1 and CDR2 sequences are LGHDT and YNNKEL (reference sequence). CDR3 length: 15 amino acids. The CDR3 here is CASSQQRTYQETQYF. The CDR3 DNA reads TGTGCCAGCAGCCAACAGCGTACGTACCAAGAGACCCAGTACTTC.

This clonotype occurred a few times. An end of the junction differs from the germline gene, which may be a read error. V and J are TRBV7-8 and TRBJ2-2, with 10 bases aligning to TRBD2. In germline, CDR1 is SGHVS, CDR2 FQNEAQ. The CDR3 is made up of 16 amino acids. The CDR3 coding sequence is TGTGCCGGCAGCTTAGCGGGGGGCGGTTGGACCGGGGAGCTGTTTTTT. This sequence encodes CAGSLAGGGWTGELFF.

In its sample, this clonotype was seen a few times. The V gene is TRBV20-1, the J gene TRBJ2-7; perhaps D is TRBD1 or TRBD2 (5 bases each). The V gene lost 3 bases and the J gene lost 6 bases, with 15 bases spanning the gap. The CDR3 has 13 amino acids. Per germline, CDR1 DFQATT and CDR2 SNEGSKA (reference sequence). CDR3 protein: CSARPGRNSEQYF. CDR3 DNA sequence: TGCAGTGCTAGGCCGGGACGGAACTCCGAGCAGTACTTC.

V and J are TRBV9 and TRBJ2-5, with D perhaps TRBD2 (5 bases). Germline V lookup: CDR1 SGDLS, CDR2 YYNGEE. The CDR3 is made up of 16 amino acids. The ends were cut back, 1 base at V and 0 bases at J, with 13 bases in the middle. CDR3 nucleotides: TGTGCCAGCAGCGTACGGAGCGGCGACTACCAAGAGACCCAGTACTTC. It translates to CASSVRSGDYQETQYF.

This clonotype was detected only a few times. The V call is TRBV9, the J call TRBJ2-1, with D maybe TRBD1 (5 bases). The CDR3 has 13 residues. V was trimmed by 3 bases and J by 7 bases, leaving 11 bases between them. CDR1 is SGDLS, CDR2 YYNGEE, per germline. This CDR3 is CASSATTVNEQFF. In DNA, the CDR3 is TGTGCCAGCAGCGCTACGACAGTAAATGAGCAGTTCTTC.

The V and J genes are TRBV13 and TRBJ1-1, with a weak D call TRBD1 (6 bases). From germline, CDR1 is PRHDT and CDR2 FYEKMQ (reference sequence). This CDR3 is 15 amino acids long. V lost 4 bases, J lost 1 base, and 13 bases lay in between. The CDR3 is CASSSRGGGNTEAFF. Here the CDR3 DNA reads TGTGCCAGCAGCTCCCGGGGAGGGGGGAACACTGAAGCTTTCTTT.

This clonotype showed up just a few times. The chain links TRBV11-2 to TRBJ2-7; no firm D call. CDR1 is SGHAT, CDR2 FQNNGV, per germline. CDR3 length equals 15 residues. The V end was cut by 0 bases, the J end by 0 bases, with 9 bases between. CDR3 region: CASSLDGYYSYEQYF. The CDR3 nucleotides are TGTGCCAGCAGCTTAGATGGTTATTACTCCTACGAGCAGTACTTC.

This clonotype was seen more than once but under ten times. The chain is built from TRBV25-1 and TRBJ2-5, with a possible D match to TRBD2 (6 bases). From germline, CDR1 is MGHDK and CDR2 SYGVNS. Trimming took 6 bases from V and 9 from J, leaving 11 bases between them. CDR3 length: 11 amino acids. CDR3 residues: CASRDTGAQYF. The CDR3 DNA is TGTGCCAGCAGGGACACGGGGGCCCAGTACTTC.